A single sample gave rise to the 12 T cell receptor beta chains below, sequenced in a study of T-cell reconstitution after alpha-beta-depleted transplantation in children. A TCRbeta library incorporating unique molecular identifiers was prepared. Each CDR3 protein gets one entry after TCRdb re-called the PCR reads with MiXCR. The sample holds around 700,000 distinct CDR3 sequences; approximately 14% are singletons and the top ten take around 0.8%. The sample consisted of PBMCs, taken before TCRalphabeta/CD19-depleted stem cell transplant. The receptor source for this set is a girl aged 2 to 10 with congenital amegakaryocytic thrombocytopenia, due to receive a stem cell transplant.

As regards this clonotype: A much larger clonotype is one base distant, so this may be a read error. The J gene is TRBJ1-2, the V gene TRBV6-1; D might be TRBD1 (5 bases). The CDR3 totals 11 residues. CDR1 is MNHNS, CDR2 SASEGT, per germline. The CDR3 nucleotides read TGTGCCAGCATGACAGACTATGGCTGCACCTTC. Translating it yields CASMTDYGCTF.

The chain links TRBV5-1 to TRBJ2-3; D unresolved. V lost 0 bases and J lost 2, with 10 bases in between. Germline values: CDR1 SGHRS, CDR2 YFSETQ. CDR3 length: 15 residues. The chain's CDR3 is CASSLAGPNTDTQYF. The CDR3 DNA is TGCGCCAGCAGCTTGGCGGGTCCCAACACAGATACGCAGTATTTT.

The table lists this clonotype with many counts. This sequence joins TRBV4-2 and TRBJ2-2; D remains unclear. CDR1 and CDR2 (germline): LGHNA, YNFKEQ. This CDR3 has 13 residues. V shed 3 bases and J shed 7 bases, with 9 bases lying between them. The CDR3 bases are TGTGCCAGCAGCCAGGAACTACTCGGGGAGCTGTTTTTT. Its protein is CASSQELLGELFF.

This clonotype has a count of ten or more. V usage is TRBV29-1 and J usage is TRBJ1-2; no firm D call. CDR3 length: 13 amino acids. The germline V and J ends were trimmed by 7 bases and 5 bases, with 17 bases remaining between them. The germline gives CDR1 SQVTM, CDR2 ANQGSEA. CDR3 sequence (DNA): TGCAGCGCCTACGACGGACTACTTTATGGCTACACCTTC. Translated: CSAYDGLLYGYTF.

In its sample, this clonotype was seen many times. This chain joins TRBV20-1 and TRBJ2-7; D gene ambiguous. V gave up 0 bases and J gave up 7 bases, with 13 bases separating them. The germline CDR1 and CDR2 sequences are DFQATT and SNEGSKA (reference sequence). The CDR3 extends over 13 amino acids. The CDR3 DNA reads TGCAGTGCTAGAGAGCACTACCTCTTGGAGCAGTACTTC. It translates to CSAREHYLLEQYF.

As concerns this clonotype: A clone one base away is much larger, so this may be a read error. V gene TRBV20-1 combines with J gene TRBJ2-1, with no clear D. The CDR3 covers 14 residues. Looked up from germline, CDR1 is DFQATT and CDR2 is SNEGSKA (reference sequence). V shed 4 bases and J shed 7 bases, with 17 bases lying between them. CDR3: CSAKGPMWLNEQFF. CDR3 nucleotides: TGCAGTGCTAAGGGTCCGATGTGGTTAAATGAGCAGTTCTTC.

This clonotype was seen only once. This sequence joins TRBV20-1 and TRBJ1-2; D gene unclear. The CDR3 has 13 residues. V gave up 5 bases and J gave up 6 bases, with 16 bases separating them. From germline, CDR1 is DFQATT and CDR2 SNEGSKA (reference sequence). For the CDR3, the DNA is TGCAGTGCTGACCCGCGGGGAGGAGATGGCTACACCTTC. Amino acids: CSADPRGGDGYTF.

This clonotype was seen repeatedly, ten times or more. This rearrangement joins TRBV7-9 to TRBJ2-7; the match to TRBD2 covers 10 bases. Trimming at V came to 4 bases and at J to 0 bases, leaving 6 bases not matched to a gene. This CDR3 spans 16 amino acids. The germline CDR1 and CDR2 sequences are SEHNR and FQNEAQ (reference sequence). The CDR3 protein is CASSWGTSEPSYEQYF. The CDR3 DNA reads TGTGCCAGCAGCTGGGGGACTAGCGAGCCCTCCTACGAGCAGTACTTC.

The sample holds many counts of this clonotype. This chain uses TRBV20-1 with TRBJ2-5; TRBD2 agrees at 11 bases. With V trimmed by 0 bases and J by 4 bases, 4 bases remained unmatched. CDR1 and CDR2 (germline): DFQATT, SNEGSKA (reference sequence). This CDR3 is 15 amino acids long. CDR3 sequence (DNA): TGCAGTGCTAGAGATCGCACTAGCGGGAGAGAGACCCAGTACTTC. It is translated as CSARDRTSGRETQYF.

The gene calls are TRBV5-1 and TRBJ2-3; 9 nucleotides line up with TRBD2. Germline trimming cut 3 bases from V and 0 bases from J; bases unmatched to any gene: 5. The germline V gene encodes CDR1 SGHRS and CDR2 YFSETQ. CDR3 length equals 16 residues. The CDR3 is CASSWISGSSTDTQYF. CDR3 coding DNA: TGCGCCAGCAGCTGGATTAGCGGGAGCAGCACAGATACGCAGTATTTT.

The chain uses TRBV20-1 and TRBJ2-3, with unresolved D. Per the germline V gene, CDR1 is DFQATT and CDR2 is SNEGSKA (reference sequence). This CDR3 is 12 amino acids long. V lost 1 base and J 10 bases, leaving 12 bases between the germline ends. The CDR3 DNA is TGCAGTGCTAGAGGCCCGGAGCTTGCGCAGTATTTT. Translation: CSARGPELAQYF.

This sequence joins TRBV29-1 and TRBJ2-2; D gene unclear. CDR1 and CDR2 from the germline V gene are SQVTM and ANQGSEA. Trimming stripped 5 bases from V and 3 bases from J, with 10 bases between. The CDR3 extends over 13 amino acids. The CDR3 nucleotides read TGCAGCGTTAAGGGTTGGGACACCGGGGAGCTGTTTTTT. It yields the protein CSVKGWDTGELFF.